A selection of T cell receptor beta chains follows, all from one sample in a study of blood T cells in healthy people across ages. In TCRdb, the 5' RACE reads were re-called with MiXCR into one record per CDR3 protein. The sample lists fewer than 2 million distinct CDR3 sequences, about two fifths occurring once. Sequenced sample: blood. The receptors come from a human donor in good health. Each CDR3 is given with its conserved first and last residue. A D gene is named only where the DNA matches it firmly. A clone size is listed for some rows: how often the clone was seen (once, few, many), or a class if it is expanded.

TRBJ1-2,-,TRBV10-3,-,TGTGCCATCAGTGGCCTCTCCCGGGGAGGGAACTATGGCTACACCTTC,CAISGLSRGGNYGYTF
TRBJ2-5,many,TRBV10-3,-,TGTGCCATCAGTGAATTGGCGGGGGCACAAGAGACCCAGTACTTC,CAISELAGAQETQYF
TRBJ1-5,-,TRBV28,-,TGTGCCAGCAGTTTTAGGGCAGGAGAGAAACACCTAAGCAATCAGCCCCAGCATTTT,CASSFRAGEKHLSNQPQHF
TRBJ2-1,-,TRBV27,-,TGTGCCAGCACCATATACTGGGGGGTCCACAACGAGCAGTTCTTC,CASTIYWGVHNEQFF
TRBJ2-5,-,TRBV3-1,-,TGTGCCAGCAGCCACAGGGGAGTAAAGACCCAGTACTTC,CASSHRGVKTQYF
TRBJ2-5,-,TRBV7-2,-,TGTGCCAGCAGCTTAGTGAGAGGAGGGGAAGAGACCCAGTACTTC,CASSLVRGGEETQYF
TRBJ2-7,-,TRBV12-3/TRBV12-4,-,TGTGCCACCAGTCCCCGGGACATTTCCTACGAGCAGTACTTC,CATSPRDISYEQYF
TRBJ2-7,few,TRBV2,-,TGTGCCAGCGCGACAGGTATTCTCGAGCAGTACTTC,CASATGILEQYF
TRBJ2-4,-,TRBV12-3/TRBV12-4,-,TGTGCCGGCAGCCGGGATGTAGCCAAAGACATTCAGTACTTC,CAGSRDVAKDIQYF
TRBJ1-5,-,TRBV4-3,TRBD1,TGCGCCAGCAGCCAAGAAGGGGGACAGGGTCAGCCCCAGCATTTT,CASSQEGGQGQPQHF
TRBJ2-3,-,TRBV6-4,TRBD2,TGTGCCAGCAGTGGGGAAGCGGGGCCCACAGATACGCAGTATTTT,CASSGEAGPTDTQYF
TRBJ2-4,few,TRBV7-2,TRBD1,TGTGCCACCACGAACAGGGGGCATAACATTCAGTACTTC,CATTNRGHNIQYF
TRBJ1-5,few,TRBV6-6,TRBD1,TGTGCCAGCGGAACTATCCGGGACAGGGGACAGCCCCAGCATTTT,CASGTIRDRGQPQHF
TRBJ2-1,few,TRBV12-3/TRBV12-4,TRBD2,TGTGCCAGCAGTTTACTAGCGGGGGCACCAAATGAGCAGTTCTTC,CASSLLAGAPNEQFF
TRBJ2-7,-,TRBV7-9,-,TGTGCCGCAGGCCCCGTCCCCTACGAGCAGTACTTC,CAAGPVPYEQYF
TRBJ1-2,once,TRBV20-1,TRBD1,TGCAGTGCTCTTTACAGGGGGCGAGACTATGGCTACACCTTC,CSALYRGRDYGYTF
TRBJ1-2,few,TRBV20-1,-,TGCAGTGCTCGCCCCTTTGGGGCGCCGGTCCAGTATGGCTACACCTTC,CSARPFGAPVQYGYTF
TRBJ2-7,-,TRBV20-1,-,TGCAGTGCTAGTGGCCCCGTCGGGGTGCGGTACGAGCAGTACTTC,CSASGPVGVRYEQYF
TRBJ2-7,many,TRBV27,-,TGTGCCAGCAGACCGGACTACACCTACGAGCAGTACTTC,CASRPDYTYEQYF
TRBJ2-7,-,TRBV29-1,-,TGCAGCGTTGGTGGGCCAGACTCCTACGAGCAGTACTTC,CSVGGPDSYEQYF
TRBJ1-2,-,TRBV12-3/TRBV12-4,-,TGTGCCAGCAGTCCCCCCCGCTATGACTACACCTTC,CASSPPRYDYTF
TRBJ2-1,few,TRBV24-1,-,TGTGCCACCAGTGTAGGACTCTACAATGAGCAGTTCTTC,CATSVGLYNEQFF
TRBJ2-7,few,TRBV6-5,-,TGTGCCAGCAGGTCAAAAAGCGGGCTCCAGTACTTC,CASRSKSGLQYF
TRBJ1-2,-,TRBV12-3/TRBV12-4,TRBD1,TGTGCCAGCAGCATCGGGACAGGGTATGGCTACACCTTC,CASSIGTGYGYTF
TRBJ2-5,-,TRBV9,-,TGTGCCAGCAGCGTAGGAGGGAGCGGGGAGACCCAGTACTTC,CASSVGGSGETQYF
TRBJ2-7,-,TRBV6-5,TRBD2,TGTGCCGGCAGACTCGGGACTAGCGGGGGCGAGCAGTACTTC,CAGRLGTSGGEQYF
TRBJ1-4,-,TRBV7-9,-,TGTGCCAGCAGCTCCGGGACATTCCGCGAAAAACTGTTTTTT,CASSSGTFREKLFF
TRBJ1-2,few,TRBV10-3,TRBD1,TGTGCCATCAGTGATGGGACAGGGGAAGGCTATGGCTACACCTTC,CAISDGTGEGYGYTF
TRBJ2-5,few,TRBV29-1,-,TGCAGCGCAGGAGAAGGGATTGCGGAGACCCAGTACTTC,CSAGEGIAETQYF
TRBJ2-7,many,TRBV27,-,TGCGCCAGCAGCTTGTCAACAGGCTACGAGCAGTACTTC,CASSLSTGYEQYF
TRBJ1-2,-,TRBV5-4,TRBD1,TGTGCCAGCAGCCTTCCCGGACAGGGAGTACATGGCTACACCTTC,CASSLPGQGVHGYTF
TRBJ2-2,-,TRBV6-2/TRBV6-3,TRBD2,TGTGCCAGCAGTTACTTCACTAGCGGGGGGACGAACACCGGGGAGCTGTTTTTT,CASSYFTSGGTNTGELFF
TRBJ1-4,-,TRBV29-1,-,TGCAGCGCAATGGACGTTGAAAAACTGTTTTTT,CSAMDVEKLFF
TRBJ2-7,-,TRBV6-5,TRBD1,TGTGCCAGCAGTTACTATGGGACAGGGGGTCACTACGAGCAGTACTTC,CASSYYGTGGHYEQYF
TRBJ2-4,few,TRBV6-5,TRBD1,TGTGCCAGCGTCGGGACAGACAAAAACATTCAGTACTTC,CASVGTDKNIQYF
TRBJ1-2,-,TRBV27,TRBD1,TGTGCCGGCAGACAGGGAGCTTTCTATGGCTACACCTTC,CAGRQGAFYGYTF
TRBJ2-7,-,TRBV4-2,-,TGTGCCAGCAGCCAAGATCTGGGACTTACCACCTACGAGCAGTACTTC,CASSQDLGLTTYEQYF
TRBJ2-4,-,TRBV28,-,TGTGCCAGCAGTTCCGGGGGCGCAGCCAAAAACATTCAGTACTTC,CASSSGGAAKNIQYF
TRBJ2-2,-,TRBV11-2,TRBD1,TGTGCCAGCAGCTTAGTTGGCCACCCCGGGACAGGGCTCGTGGAGAGGAACACCGGGGAGCTGTTTTTT,CASSLVGHPGTGLVERNTGELFF
TRBJ1-4,-,TRBV20-1,TRBD1,TGTGCGGGACAGGGGGGTTCAACTAATGAAAAACTGTTTTTT,CAGQGGSTNEKLFF
TRBJ2-1,-,TRBV6-5,-,TGTGCCAGCAGTTACCGGGGGGCGGTGGAGACCCAGTTCTTC,CASSYRGAVETQFF
TRBJ1-2,few,TRBV9,TRBD1,TGTGCCAGCAGCGTTTACTCGGGACAGGGGGCTCTAGCTAACTATGGCTACACCTTC,CASSVYSGQGALANYGYTF